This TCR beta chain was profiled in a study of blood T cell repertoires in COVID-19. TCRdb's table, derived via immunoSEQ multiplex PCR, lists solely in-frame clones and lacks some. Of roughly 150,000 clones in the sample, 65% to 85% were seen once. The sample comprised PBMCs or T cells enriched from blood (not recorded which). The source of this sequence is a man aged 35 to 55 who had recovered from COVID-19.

DNA for the CDR3: TGTGCCAGCAGCCAGGGTTTTAGTCAGCCCCAGCATTTT. It is translated as CASSQGFSQPQHF. The rearrangement uses TRBV6-5 and TRBJ1-5; D might be TRBD1 (5 bases). CDR1 and CDR2 (germline): MNHEY, SVGAGI. The CDR3 covers 13 residues. Trimming stripped 6 bases from V and 6 bases from J, with 12 bases between.